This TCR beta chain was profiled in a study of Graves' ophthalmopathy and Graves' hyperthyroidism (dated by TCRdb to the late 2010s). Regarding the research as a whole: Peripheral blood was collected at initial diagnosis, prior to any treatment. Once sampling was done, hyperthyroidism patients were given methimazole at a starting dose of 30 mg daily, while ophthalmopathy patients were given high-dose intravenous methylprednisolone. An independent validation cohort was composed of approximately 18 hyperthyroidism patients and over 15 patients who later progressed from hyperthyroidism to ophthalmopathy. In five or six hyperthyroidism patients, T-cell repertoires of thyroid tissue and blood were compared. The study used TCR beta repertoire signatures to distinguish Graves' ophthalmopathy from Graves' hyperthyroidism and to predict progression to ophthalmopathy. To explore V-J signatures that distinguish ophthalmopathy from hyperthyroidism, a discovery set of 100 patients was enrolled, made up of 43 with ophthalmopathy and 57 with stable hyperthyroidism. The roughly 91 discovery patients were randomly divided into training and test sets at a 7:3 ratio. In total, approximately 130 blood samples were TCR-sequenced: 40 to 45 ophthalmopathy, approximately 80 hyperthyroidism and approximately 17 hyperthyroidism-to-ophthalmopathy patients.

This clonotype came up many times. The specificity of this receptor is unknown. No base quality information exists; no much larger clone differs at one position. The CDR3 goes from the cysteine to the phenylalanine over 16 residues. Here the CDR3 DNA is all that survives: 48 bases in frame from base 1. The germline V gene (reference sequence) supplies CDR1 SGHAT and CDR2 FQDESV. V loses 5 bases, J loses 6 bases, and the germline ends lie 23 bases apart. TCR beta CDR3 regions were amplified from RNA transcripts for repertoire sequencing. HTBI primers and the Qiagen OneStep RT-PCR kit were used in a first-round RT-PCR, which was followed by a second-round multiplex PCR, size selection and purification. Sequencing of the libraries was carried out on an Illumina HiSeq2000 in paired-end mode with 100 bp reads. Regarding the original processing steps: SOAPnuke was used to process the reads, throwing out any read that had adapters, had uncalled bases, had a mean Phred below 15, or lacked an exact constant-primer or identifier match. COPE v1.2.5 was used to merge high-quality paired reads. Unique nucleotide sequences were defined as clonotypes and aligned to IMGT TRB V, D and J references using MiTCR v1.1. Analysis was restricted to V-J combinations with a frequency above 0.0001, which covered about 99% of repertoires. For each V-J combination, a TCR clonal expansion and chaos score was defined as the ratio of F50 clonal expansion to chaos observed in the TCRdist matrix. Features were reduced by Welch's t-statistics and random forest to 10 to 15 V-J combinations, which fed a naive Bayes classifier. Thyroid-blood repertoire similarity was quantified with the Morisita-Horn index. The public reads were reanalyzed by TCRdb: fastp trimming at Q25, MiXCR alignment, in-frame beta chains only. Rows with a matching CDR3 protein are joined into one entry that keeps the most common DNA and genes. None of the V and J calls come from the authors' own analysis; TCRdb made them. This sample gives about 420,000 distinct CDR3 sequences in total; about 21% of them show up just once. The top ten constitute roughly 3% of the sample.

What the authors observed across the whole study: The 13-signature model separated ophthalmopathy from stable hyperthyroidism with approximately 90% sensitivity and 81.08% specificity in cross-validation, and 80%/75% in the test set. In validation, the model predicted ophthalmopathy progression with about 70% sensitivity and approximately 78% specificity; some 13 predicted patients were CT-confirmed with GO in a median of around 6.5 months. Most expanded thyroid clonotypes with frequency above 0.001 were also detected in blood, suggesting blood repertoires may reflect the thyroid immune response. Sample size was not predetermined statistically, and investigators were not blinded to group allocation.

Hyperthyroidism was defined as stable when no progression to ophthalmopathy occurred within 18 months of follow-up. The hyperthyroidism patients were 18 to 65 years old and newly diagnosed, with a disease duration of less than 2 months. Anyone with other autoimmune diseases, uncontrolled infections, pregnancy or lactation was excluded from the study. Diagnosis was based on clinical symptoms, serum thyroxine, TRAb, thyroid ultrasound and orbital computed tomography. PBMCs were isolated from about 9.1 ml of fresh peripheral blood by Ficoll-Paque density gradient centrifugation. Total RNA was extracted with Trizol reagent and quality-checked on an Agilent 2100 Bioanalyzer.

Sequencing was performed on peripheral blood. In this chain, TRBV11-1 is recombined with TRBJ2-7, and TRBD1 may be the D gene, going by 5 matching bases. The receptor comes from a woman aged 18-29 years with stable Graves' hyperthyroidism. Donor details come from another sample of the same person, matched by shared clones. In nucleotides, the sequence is TGTGCCAGCAGCCTAGGGTTCGGCGGCTTGGGGCTCGAGCAGTACTTC. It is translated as CASSLGFGGLGLEQYF.